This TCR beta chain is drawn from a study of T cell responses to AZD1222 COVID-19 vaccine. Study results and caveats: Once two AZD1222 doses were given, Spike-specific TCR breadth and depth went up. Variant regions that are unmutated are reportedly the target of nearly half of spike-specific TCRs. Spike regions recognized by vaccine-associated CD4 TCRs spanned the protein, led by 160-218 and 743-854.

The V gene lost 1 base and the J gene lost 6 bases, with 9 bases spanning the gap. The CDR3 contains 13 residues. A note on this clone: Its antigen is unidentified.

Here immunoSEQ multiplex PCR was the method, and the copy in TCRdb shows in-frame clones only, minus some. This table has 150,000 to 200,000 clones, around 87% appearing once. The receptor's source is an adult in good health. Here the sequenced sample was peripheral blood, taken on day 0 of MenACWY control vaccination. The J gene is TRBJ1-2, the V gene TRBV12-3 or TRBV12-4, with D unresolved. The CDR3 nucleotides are TGTGCCAGCAGTTTAGGGTCACAGAATGGCTACACCTTC. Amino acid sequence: CASSLGSQNGYTF.